This T cell receptor (beta chain) originates from a study of STAT5B mutations in CD4+ large granular lymphocyte leukemia. Findings and caveats of the study: Compared with healthy controls (2/35), patient top clones favored TRBV06 (8/27). Main leukemic clonotypes were patient-specific, but approximately 27% appeared at low frequency elsewhere.

The assay was run at survey level. Authors' methods: The detection floor for productive clonotype frequency was 2.59 x 10-5. TCRdb's copy holds only in-frame clones and misses some; the assay was immunoSEQ multiplex PCR. V and J calls and clone size come straight from that table; D and trimming were deduced from the DNA. The data contain roughly 30,000 clones, approximately 88% of them singletons. Remarks on this clone: Its antigen is not known.

V was trimmed by 5 bases and J by 0 bases, leaving 10 bases between them. The CDR3 sequence is 15 residues long. The germline CDR1 and CDR2 sequences are MNHEY and SVGAGI. This sequence originates from a human donor in good health. V gene TRBV6-5 combines with J gene TRBJ1-4; D is unresolved. What was sequenced was CD4+ T cells from blood buffy coats. The CDR3 DNA is TGTGCCAGCAGTCGGACGATTGCAACTAATGAAAAACTGTTTTTT. This codes for CASSRTIATNEKLFF.